This passage covers 27 T cell receptor beta chains from one sample sequenced in a study of blood T cell repertoires in COVID-19. The assay was immunoSEQ multiplex PCR, and TCRdb's table has in-frame clones only and misses some. The sample lists about 270,000 clones, 75% to 95% seen once, with around 2.8% in the top ten. Sequenced sample: PBMCs or T cells enriched from blood (not recorded which). These receptors all come from a man in his forties or fifties who had been exposed to COVID-19.

The V call is TRBV24-1, the J call TRBJ2-1, with D possibly being TRBD2 (5 bases). Germline-derived CDR1 and CDR2 are KGHDR and SFDVKD. Trimming pared 4 bases from V and 4 bases from J, leaving 10 bases between. The CDR3 totals 14 residues. CDR3 protein: CATSEPRGYNEQFF. DNA for the CDR3: TGTGCCACCAGTGAACCCCGGGGATACAATGAGCAGTTCTTC.

The rearrangement joins TRBV30 to TRBJ1-1; D is ambiguous. V was pared by 2 bases and J by 10 bases, with 11 bases between. CDR1 is GTSNPN, CDR2 SVGIG, per germline (reference sequence). The CDR3 spans 11 residues. The CDR3: CAWSLSTGAFF. CDR3 in DNA: TGTGCCTGGAGTTTATCGACGGGAGCTTTCTTT.

The chain employs TRBV6-5 and TRBJ1-2; possibly TRBD1 for D (6 bases). The germline gives CDR1 MNHEY, CDR2 SVGAGI. V was shortened by 7 bases and J by 3 bases, with 12 bases between the two germline ends. The CDR3 spans 13 residues. The DNA of the CDR3 is TGTGCCAGCAACGGGGACACCCACTATGGCTACACCTTC. This gives the protein CASNGDTHYGYTF.

This clone was observed a single time. V and J are TRBV7-2 and TRBJ2-3, with D unresolved. CDR3 length: 16 amino acids. Deletions cut 0 bases from V and 5 bases from J, with 15 bases between. Germline CDR1 and CDR2: SGHTA and FQGNSA. The CDR3 DNA reads as TGTGCCAGCAGCTTAGCCCCTCGTTTAGATCGAGATACGCAGTATTTT. Encoded protein: CASSLAPRLDRDTQYF. Combining the CDR3 with reference TRBV7-2 and TRBJ2-3 gives the whole variable domain GAGVSQSPSNKVTEKGKDVELRCDPISGHTALYWYRQSLGQGLEFLIYFQGNSAPDKSGLPSDRFSAERTGGSVSTLTIQRTQQEDSAVYLCASSLAPRLDRDTQYFGPGTRLTVL.

This clone has just one count. The V and J genes are TRBV28 and TRBJ1-2; 7 bases match TRBD1. V lost 4 bases and J lost 8; bases outside the gene matches: 7. CDR3 length: 13 amino acids. Germline CDR1 and CDR2: MDHEN and SYDVKM. CDR3 nucleotide sequence: TGTGCCAGCAGTTCGACAGGGCGAGGGGGCTACACCTTC. Amino acids: CASSSTGRGGYTF.

The rearrangement uses TRBV9 and TRBJ2-5; no reliable D call. The CDR3 extends over 14 amino acids. Trimming pared 4 bases from V and 5 bases from J, leaving 15 bases between. Looked up from germline, CDR1 is SGDLS and CDR2 is YYNGEE. CDR3 sequence (DNA): TGTGCCAGCAGCCCCGGCGGCACCCAGGAGACCCAGTACTTC. Encoded protein: CASSPGGTQETQYF.

This rearrangement joins TRBV7-9 to TRBJ1-3; D call uncertain. CDR1 is SEHNR and CDR2 is FQNEAQ in the germline V gene (reference sequence). Trimming removed 5 bases at V and 3 bases at J, with 14 bases between. There are 15 residues in the CDR3. The CDR3 protein is CASSPPGLDGNTIYF. The CDR3 nucleotides are TGTGCCAGCAGCCCTCCCGGTTTAGATGGAAACACCATATATTTT.

The chain employs TRBV7-9 and TRBJ1-3; 7 bases are a match to TRBD1. This CDR3 region has 16 residues. The V gene end was trimmed by 0 bases and the J gene end by 4 bases; junction bases not matched to a gene: 6. The germline V gene has CDR1 SEHNR and CDR2 FQNEAQ (reference sequence). CDR3 nucleotides: TGTGCCAGCAGCTTAGCTCCTGGACAGGACGGAAACACCATATATTTT. Encoded protein: CASSLAPGQDGNTIYF.

The chain has TRBV9 and TRBJ2-1; weak D call: TRBD2 (6 bases). The CDR3 sequence is 18 residues long. In germline, CDR1 is SGDLS, CDR2 YYNGEE. V was trimmed by 0 bases and J by 2 bases, leaving 18 bases between them. Here the CDR3 reads CASSVGVSGVPPYNEQFF. The DNA of the CDR3 is TGTGCCAGCAGCGTAGGGGTTAGCGGCGTCCCCCCCTACAATGAGCAGTTCTTC.

The chain carries TRBV29-1 and TRBJ2-1; 11 bases are shared with TRBD2. Looked up from germline, CDR1 is SQVTM and CDR2 is ANQGSEA. This CDR3 region has 15 residues. Trimming cost V 5 bases and J 2 bases; bases outside gene matches: 5. The DNA of the CDR3 is TGCAGCGTTACGACTAGCGGGGCGACCTACAATGAGCAGTTCTTC. This encodes CSVTTSGATYNEQFF.

V is TRBV9 and J is TRBJ2-7; D is unresolved. Looked up from germline, CDR1 is SGDLS and CDR2 is YYNGEE. V was cut by 0 bases and J by 5 bases, with 12 bases left in between. The CDR3 extends over 14 amino acids. CDR3 region: CASSVGPGPDEQYF. CDR3 sequence (DNA): TGTGCCAGCAGCGTAGGGCCTGGCCCTGACGAGCAGTACTTC. Together with reference TRBV9 and TRBJ2-7, the CDR3 gives the full variable domain: DSGVTQTPKHLITATGQRVTLRCSPRSGDLSVYWYQQSLDQGLQFLIQYYNGEERAKGNILERFSAQQFPDLHSELNLSSLELGDSALYFCASSVGPGPDEQYFGPGTRLTVT.

In its sample, this clone was seen once. V is TRBV30 and J is TRBJ2-7; D gene uncertain. From germline, CDR1 is GTSNPN and CDR2 SVGIG (reference sequence). V was clipped by 5 bases and J by 2 bases, with 10 bases between them. This CDR3 has 12 amino acids. CDR3 DNA: TGTGCCTGGGAAATTAGTGCCTACGAGCAGTACTTC. Encoded protein: CAWEISAYEQYF.

The chain combines TRBV6-4 with TRBJ1-2, with D possibly matching TRBD1 (6 bases). This CDR3 has 14 residues. Looked up from germline, CDR1 is MRHNA and CDR2 is SNTAGT. V was pared by 4 bases and J by 4 bases, with 13 bases between. The CDR3 nucleotides are TGTGCCAGCAGTGCACGGGACACCGTCTATGGCTACACCTTC. Its translation: CASSARDTVYGYTF.

The chain combines TRBV11-2 with TRBJ2-5, with no clear D. CDR3 length: 15 amino acids. Deletions cut 0 bases from V and 2 bases from J, with 10 bases between. CDR1 is SGHAT, CDR2 FQNNGV, per germline. The CDR3 sequence is CASSLDRSPQETQYF. The CDR3 DNA follows: TGTGCCAGCAGCTTAGATCGTAGTCCTCAAGAGACCCAGTACTTC.

This rearrangement joins TRBV13 to TRBJ1-3; D possibly corresponds to TRBD1 (6 bases). Germline CDR1 is PRHDT and CDR2 is FYEKMQ (reference sequence). The CDR3 covers 16 residues. Trimming removed 4 bases at V and 9 bases at J, with 22 bases between. The CDR3 DNA follows: TGTGCCAGCAGCTCACGACAGGCTGATCTTGGCGGCACCATATATTTT. Its protein is CASSSRQADLGGTIYF.

This sequence joins TRBV5-4 and TRBJ2-5; possible D gene TRBD1, 5 bases. V was clipped by 5 bases and J by 7 bases, with 27 bases between them. Germline loops: CDR1 SGHNT, CDR2 YYREEE (reference sequence). There are 17 residues in the CDR3. CDR3 bases: TGTGCCAGCAGAGCCTCCCCGACTGGGGCCGGGTCGGTGACCCAGTACTTC. Its protein is CASRASPTGAGSVTQYF.

The J gene is TRBJ2-2, the V gene TRBV28; D unclear. Germline V gene lookup returns CDR1 MDHEN and CDR2 SYDVKM. V gave up 3 bases and J gave up 2 bases, with 7 bases separating them. The CDR3 loop spans 14 amino acids. As DNA, the CDR3 is TGTGCCAGCAGTTTGGGCTATAACACCGGGGAGCTGTTTTTT. Translation: CASSLGYNTGELFF.

This clone occurred once. This rearrangement joins TRBV5-1 to TRBJ2-1; 14 nucleotides align to TRBD2. V shed 10 bases, J shed 9 bases, and the junction held 15 bases outside the gene matches. Germline V gene sequence: CDR1 SGHRS, CDR2 YFSETQ. The CDR3 has 16 residues. The CDR3 spells CACSQGTSGRVPEQFF. DNA of the CDR3: TGCGCCTGCTCCCAGGGGACTAGCGGGAGAGTTCCTGAGCAGTTCTTC.

V and J are TRBV28 and TRBJ2-1; 14 positions agree with TRBD2. J lost 9 bases, V lost 7 bases, and 11 bases had no gene match. Germline V CDR1 and CDR2: MDHEN, SYDVKM. The CDR3 covers 16 residues. As DNA, the CDR3 is TGTGCCAGCACCCTGGGGACTAGCGGGAGCTTTAGTGAGCAGTTCTTC. Protein sequence: CASTLGTSGSFSEQFF.

The genes are TRBV7-2 and TRBJ2-2; D is possibly TRBD2 (5 bases). CDR3 length: 15 residues. The V and J ends lost 5 bases and 4 bases respectively, with 14 bases between them. The V gene's germline CDR1 is SGHTA and CDR2 FQGNSA. The CDR3 sequence is CASSGLTPGTGELFF. The CDR3 DNA is TGTGCCAGCAGCGGACTCACGCCGGGCACCGGGGAGCTGTTTTTT.

The CDR3 region has the DNA TGTGCCAGTAGTTCAACACCGAACACTGAAGCTTTCTTT. Its protein is CASSSTPNTEAFF. This sequence joins TRBV19 and TRBJ1-1; D unclear. The CDR3 runs to 13 residues. Per the germline V gene, CDR1 is LNHDA and CDR2 is SQIVND (reference sequence). Trimming left V 5 bases short and J 1 base short, with 8 bases between.

This clone has only a few counts. The chain recombines TRBV3-1 (or the pseudogene TRBV3-2) with TRBJ2-5; 13 bases are a match to TRBD2. With V trimmed by 1 base and J by 5 bases, 4 bases remained unmatched. The CDR3 contains 16 residues. Germline loops: CDR1 LGHDT, CDR2 YNNKEL (reference sequence). As DNA, the CDR3 is TGTGCCAGCAGCCAAGGGACTAGCGGGAGTAGTGAGACCCAGTACTTC. Its protein is CASSQGTSGSSETQYF.

The V gene is TRBV6-4, the J gene TRBJ2-3; 10 bases are a match to TRBD2. The CDR3 is 15 amino acids. Germline values: CDR1 MRHNA, CDR2 SNTAGT. The ends lost 4 bases at V and 1 base at J; junction bases unmatched: 2. This CDR3 reads CASSAGLAGTDTQYF. The DNA for the CDR3 is TGTGCCAGCAGTGCCGGACTAGCGGGCACAGATACGCAGTATTTT.

The rearrangement links TRBV29-1 to TRBJ2-3; 9 positions agree with TRBD1. The junction had 2 bases not matched to a gene; V was cut back by 7 bases and J by 3 bases. Per germline, CDR1 SQVTM and CDR2 ANQGSEA. This CDR3 is built from 12 residues. CDR3 sequence reads: CSADRGTDTQYF. The CDR3 DNA reads TGCAGCGCGGACAGGGGAACAGATACGCAGTATTTT.

The rearrangement uses TRBV3-1 (or the pseudogene TRBV3-2) and TRBJ2-3; 11 bases map to TRBD2. There are 19 residues in the CDR3. V lost 3 bases to trimming and J lost 2 bases; unmatched junction nucleotides: 13. From germline, CDR1 is LGHDT and CDR2 YNNKEL (reference sequence). The CDR3 loop is CASSQIPGTSGPLTDTQYF. The CDR3 DNA is TGTGCCAGCAGCCAGATTCCCGGGACTAGCGGCCCCCTCACAGATACGCAGTATTTT.

This chain joins TRBV6-4 and TRBJ2-3, with D possibly being TRBD2 (5 bases). The CDR3 spans 16 residues. The V end was cut by 0 bases, the J end by 2 bases, with 12 bases between. The V gene's germline CDR1 is MRHNA and CDR2 SNTAGT. This chain's CDR3 is CASSDSPGSYTDTQYF. DNA for the CDR3: TGTGCCAGCAGTGACTCTCCTGGGAGCTACACAGATACGCAGTATTTT.

Only one count was recorded for this clone. The chain combines TRBV7-2 with TRBJ1-2; D remains ambiguous. Germline V gives CDR1 SGHTA, CDR2 FQGNSA. Trimming pared 2 bases from V and 3 bases from J, leaving 7 bases between. The CDR3 has 13 amino acids. CDR3 region: CASSLPGYYGYTF. The CDR3 DNA is TGTGCCAGCAGCTTACCAGGTTACTATGGCTACACCTTC.